The rows below give T cell receptor beta chains drawn from one sample of a study of neurological immune-mediated disorders. Via MiXCR, TCRdb re-called the 5' RACE reads, giving one row per CDR3 protein. The data hold 49,000 or so distinct CDR3 sequences, with about 15% observed a single time. The sequencing sample was made of PBMCs. These receptors all come from a man between 60 and 70 years old in good health. Both conserved end residues are part of each CDR3. D genes are given only for firm matches. Part of the rows lack a size; the others show once, few, many or a class for expanded clones.

NA | NA | 21 | TRBJ2-3 | TRBV5-1 | NA | CASSFYICSARSGGGTDTQYF
NA | TRBD2 | 16 | TRBJ2-1 | TRBV27 | TGTGCCAGCACCGCAAGGACTAGCGGACCCTACAATGAGCATTTCTTC | CASTARTSGPYNEHFF
many | TRBD1 | 13 | TRBJ1-2 | TRBV20-1 | TGCAGTGCTAGAGGACAGGGACTCTATGGCTACACCTTC | CSARGQGLYGYTF
NA | NA | 13 | TRBJ2-5 | TRBV29-1 | TGCAGCGTTCGGGCATCGAGGGCAGAGACCCAGTACTTC | CSVRASRAETQYF
many | TRBD2 | 18 | TRBJ2-1 | TRBV20-1 | TGCAGTGCTAGAGGACTAGCGGGAGAACGCGGGTCCTACAATGAGCAGTTCTTC | CSARGLAGERGSYNEQFF
many | NA | 10 | TRBJ1-1 | TRBV12-3/TRBV12-4 | TGTGCCAGCAGTGAAACAGAAGCTTTCTTT | CASSETEAFF
many | NA | 12 | TRBJ2-3 | TRBV11-2 | TGTGCCAGCAGCCCGGGGCGGAATACGCAGTATTTT | CASSPGRNTQYF
many | TRBD2 | 19 | TRBJ2-6 | TRBV27 | TGTGCCAGCAGTTTAAAAGCTAGCGGGTCCCCCTCTGGGGCCAACGTCCTGACTTTC | CASSLKASGSPSGANVLTF
many | NA | 16 | TRBJ2-7 | TRBV27 | TGTGCCAGCAGATTAAACGGGTTGTTCGGCTCCTACGAGCAGTACTTC | CASRLNGLFGSYEQYF
many | NA | 13 | TRBJ1-2 | TRBV20-1 | TGCAGTGCTAGAGGGGGAGGGGTCGATGGCTACACCTTC | CSARGGGVDGYTF
many | NA | 16 | TRBJ1-1 | TRBV5-6 | TGTGCCAGCAGCTTGGGCGTTCCAGGAGTGAACACTGAAGCTTTCTTT | CASSLGVPGVNTEAFF
many | TRBD1 | 15 | TRBJ1-1 | TRBV5-5 | TGTGCCAGCAGCTTGGGTTGGACAGGGGACACTGAAGCTTTCTTT | CASSLGWTGDTEAFF
many | NA | 12 | TRBJ1-5 | TRBV3-1 | TGTGCCAGCAGCCAAGCCGATCAGCCCCAGCATTTT | CASSQADQPQHF
NA | NA | 11 | TRBJ2-1 | TRBV20-1 | TGCAGTGCTACCGAGGGGACTGAGCAGTTCTTC | CSATEGTEQFF
NA | NA | 15 | TRBJ2-6 | TRBV3-1 | TGTGCCAGCAGCCAAGAGAGGGCTGGGGCCAACGTCCTGACTTTC | CASSQERAGANVLTF
many | NA | 14 | TRBJ1-5 | TRBV14 | TGTGCCAGCAGCCAAACGGGTAGCAATCAGCCCCAGCATTTT | CASSQTGSNQPQHF